The source of this T cell receptor (beta chain) is a study of CD8 T cells in ankylosing spondylitis (dated by TCRdb to about 2017). Regarding the study in general: T cell receptor beta repertoires were profiled in healthy donors and ankylosing spondylitis patients so that disease-linked TCR variants could be found. In total, the full study cohort was made up of roughly 110 healthy donors and approximately 27 ankylosing spondylitis patients. Peripheral blood samples were taken, and synovial fluid was additionally collected from ankylosing spondylitis patients. What the work shows at the level of the full study, not this receptor alone: A CD8+ phenotype was shown by the disease-linked clones, which were found at relatively low frequencies in peripheral blood. Blood from ankylosing spondylitis patients appeared to be characterized by a TCR beta motif made up of under ten highly homologous amino acid variants. Some TCR beta motif variants had previously been reported in synovial fluid and blood of reactive arthritis patients, which suggested common disease-initiation mechanisms. The disease-linked clones were reported to be significantly enriched in matched synovial fluid samples from ankylosing spondylitis patients.

Sequencing took place on an Illumina HiSeq 2500. Quantitative 5'-RACE with molecular barcodes was used to prepare TCR beta libraries. The study's own analysis went as follows. A new computational method, built on a probabilistic model of VDJ rearrangement, was used to identify disease-linked TCR variants. TCRdb trimmed the raw reads at Q25, called clones with MiXCR and kept productive beta chains. Each CDR3 protein gets just one entry, which takes the most common genes and DNA from the rows behind it. For this entry, the V and J calls and clone size follow TCRdb and not the study's own pipeline. Counted in this sample were about 240,000 distinct CDR3 sequences; roughly a tenth of them appeared once. 2% to 3% of the sample goes to the ten largest clones. This clonotype has ten or more counts. Its antigen remains undetermined. The input lacks base qualities; no much larger clone sits a single base away.

CDR1 DFQATT and CDR2 SNEGSKA were looked up in the germline V gene (reference sequence). Taken from cysteine to phenylalanine, the CDR3 has 15 residues. Only the CDR3 DNA is retained, 45 bases long and in frame from the first base. The junction carries 17 bases between V and J, which are trimmed by 6 bases and 3 bases respectively. The sequence came from a male donor with ankylosing spondylitis or in good health (not recorded which). The chain is assembled from TRBV20-1 and TRBJ2-2; the D gene is possibly TRBD2, with 6 bases matching. The specimen sequenced was blood, either unsorted or a sorted T cell fraction (not recorded which). The CDR3 region reads CSAAPGLGYTGELFF. The nucleotides are TGCAGTGCCGCTCCGGGACTGGGATACACCGGGGAGCTGTTTTTT.